A selection of T cell receptor beta chains follows, all from one sample in a study of T cell repertoires in cytomegalovirus infection. TCRdb re-derived calls from the reads in MiXCR, one entry per CDR3 protein. The sample has roughly 500,000 distinct CDR3 sequences, about 39% seen once. No antigen has been assigned to these receptors. The sample in question was cultured PBMCs, obtained from culture after CMV antigen stimulation. Every receptor here comes from a human donor in good health (CMV status not recorded). Some clones in this sample may be carry-over from other donors' samples. Both conserved end residues are part of each CDR3.

V gene: TRBV10-3
CDR3 protein: CAISENPNEKLFF

V gene: TRBV2
CDR3 protein: CASWGQGSPLHF

V gene: TRBV20-1
CDR3 protein: CSARQGQETQYF

V gene: TRBV11-2
CDR3 protein: CASRRVGQATNEQFF

V gene: TRBV12-3/TRBV12-4
CDR3 protein: CASSLRTGGKYEQYF

V gene: TRBV25-1
CDR3 protein: CASSPREAFVAGAETQYF

V gene: TRBV2
CDR3 protein: CASSSQVNQPQHF

V gene: TRBV7-9
CDR3 protein: CASSLLGPFYEQYF

V gene: TRBV5-4
CDR3 protein: CASSPRTGDHGYTF

V gene: TRBV12-3/TRBV12-4
CDR3 protein: CASSLSPGAGVQYF

V gene: TRBV6-1
CDR3 protein: CASRQTRGPYEQYF

V gene: TRBV7-2
CDR3 protein: CASSFTGTGGDTQYF

V gene: TRBV11-2
CDR3 protein: CASSLQGGGLYNEQFF

V gene: TRBV15
CDR3 protein: CATSRGRDTQYF

V gene: TRBV3-1
CDR3 protein: CASSQGNGQPQHF

V gene: TRBV7-6
CDR3 protein: CASRPRTGGGETQYF

V gene: TRBV7-9
CDR3 protein: CASSSLAFSLGSNEQFF

V gene: TRBV27
CDR3 protein: CASSLSTNTEAFF

V gene: TRBV4-2
CDR3 protein: CASSQERARLTGELFF

V gene: TRBV27
CDR3 protein: CASSPWGQGSRILPPGELFF

V gene: TRBV7-6
CDR3 protein: CASSLRGQSEQFF

V gene: TRBV5-1
CDR3 protein: CASSLFTGGTYNEQFF

V gene: TRBV13
CDR3 protein: CASSSGQGAADTQYF